A single sample gave rise to the 11 T cell receptor beta chains below, sequenced in a study of T cell repertoires in aging, cancer and after chemotherapy. Rearranged V-D-J TRB sequences were amplified with a mixed TRB-A/B primer pool. TCRdb itself ran the multiplex PCR reads through MiXCR, one entry per CDR3 protein. The data show about 11,000 distinct CDR3 sequences, with more than 35% seen just once and approximately 7.3% held by the top ten. Amplification of TCR beta used genomic DNA extracted from peripheral blood. Material for sequencing was blood. These receptors all come from a human donor in good health.

This clonotype was found a few times. The chain has TRBV6-5 and TRBJ2-2, with D tentatively TRBD1 or TRBD2 (5 bases each). The V and J ends lost 5 bases and 5 bases respectively, with 18 bases between them. The germline CDR1 and CDR2 sequences are MNHEY and SVGAGI. The CDR3 spans 16 residues. The CDR3 loop reads CASSAPSRGGTGELFF. The CDR3 DNA follows: TGTGCCAGCAGTGCCCCTTCGAGGGGCGGGACCGGGGAGCTGTTTTTT.

The J gene is TRBJ1-3, the V gene TRBV6-2 or TRBV6-3; no firm D call. The germline V gene encodes CDR1 MNHEY and CDR2 SVGEGT. V shed 5 bases and J shed 2 bases, with 10 bases lying between them. The CDR3 length is 14 residues. The CDR3 region is CASSEGGTGNTIYF. Written as DNA, the CDR3 is TGTGCCAGCAGTGAAGGTGGGACTGGAAACACCATATATTTT.

This clonotype has only a few counts. V and J are TRBV7-2 and TRBJ2-3; 9 positions match TRBD2. Trimming cost V 3 bases and J 3 bases; bases outside gene matches: 7. Looked up from germline, CDR1 is SGHTA and CDR2 is FQGNSA. The CDR3 has 16 residues. The CDR3 loop reads CASSFSGGGATDTQYF. CDR3 in DNA: TGTGCCAGCAGCTTTTCTGGCGGGGGGGCTACAGATACGCAGTATTTT.

The chain links TRBV29-1 to TRBJ2-1; possibly TRBD2 for D (6 bases). CDR1 is SQVTM, CDR2 ANQGSEA, per germline. V gave up 7 bases and J gave up 4 bases, with 23 bases separating them. The CDR3 sequence is 16 residues long. DNA of the CDR3: TGCAGCGCGCCCCCCCCCGATGTAGCGGCATACAATGAGCAGTTCTTC. This gives the protein CSAPPPDVAAYNEQFF.

This clonotype was counted only a few times. The V gene is TRBV7-2, the J gene TRBJ2-3; D unclear. The V gene's germline CDR1 is SGHTA and CDR2 FQGNSA. This CDR3 has 13 amino acids. Trimming took off 5 bases at V and 4 bases at J, with 10 bases between the two ends. Written as DNA, the CDR3 is TGTGCCAGCAGCCCCCAAACCGCAGATACGCAGTATTTT. Its protein is CASSPQTADTQYF.

This sequence joins TRBV12-3 or TRBV12-4 and TRBJ2-7; 12 bases align to TRBD2. V trimming: 7 bases; J trimming: 7 bases; junction bases outside the gene matches: 8. This CDR3 is 14 amino acids long. DNA for the CDR3: TGTGCCAGCAAATCGACTAGCGGGAGTGCTGAGCAGTACTTC. Its translation: CASKSTSGSAEQYF.

The chain recombines TRBV7-2 with TRBJ2-5; D is perhaps TRBD2 (6 bases). Germline V gene lookup returns CDR1 SGHTA and CDR2 FQGNSA. CDR3 length: 15 residues. V was cut by 0 bases and J by 2 bases, with 10 bases left in between. Here the CDR3 reads CASSLALGGQETQYF. In DNA, the CDR3 is TGTGCCAGCAGCTTAGCGCTGGGAGGTCAAGAGACCCAGTACTTC.

CDR3 DNA: TGTGCCAGCAGCTTGGCCCCGTTCGCGTCCTATAATTCACCCCTCCACTTT. Encoded protein: CASSLAPFASYNSPLHF. The rearrangement uses TRBV7-2 and TRBJ1-6; D ambiguous. Germline CDR1 is SGHTA and CDR2 is FQGNSA. The CDR3 consists of 17 residues. Trimming left V 3 bases short and J 1 base short, with 13 bases between. Supplemented by reference TRBV7-2 and TRBJ1-6, the full variable domain reads GAGVSQSPSNKVTEKGKDVELRCDPISGHTALYWYRQSLGQGLEFLIYFQGNSAPDKSGLPSDRFSAERTGGSVSTLTIQRTQQEDSAVYLCASSLAPFASYNSPLHFGNGTRLTVT.

This clonotype occurred a few times. The chain carries TRBV20-1 and TRBJ2-5; D is ambiguous. Germline CDR1 DFQATT, CDR2 SNEGSKA (reference sequence). The CDR3 has 10 residues. Deletions cut 3 bases from V and 2 bases from J, with 1 base between. The CDR3 is CSASQETQYF. DNA for the CDR3: TGCAGTGCTAGTCAAGAGACCCAGTACTTC.

This clonotype has only a few counts. The chain employs TRBV19 and TRBJ2-7, with 8 bases that match TRBD2. Germline V gene sequence: CDR1 LNHDA, CDR2 SQIVND (reference sequence). This CDR3 has 15 residues. V lost 5 bases and J lost 0; bases outside the gene matches: 6. CDR3 sequence (DNA): TGTGCCAGTAGTGTTAGCGGGATCTTCTCCTACGAGCAGTACTTC. As protein: CASSVSGIFSYEQYF.

This clonotype was detected only a few times. The V call is TRBV30, the J call TRBJ1-1; perhaps TRBD1 as D (6 bases). Deletions cut 0 bases from V and 3 bases from J, with 8 bases between. This CDR3 contains 13 residues. CDR1 is GTSNPN and CDR2 is SVGIG in the germline V gene (reference sequence). CDR3 region: CAWSVHRDTEAFF. CDR3 nucleotide sequence: TGTGCCTGGAGTGTACACAGGGACACTGAAGCTTTCTTT.